The present T cell receptor beta chain was sequenced within a study of control samples from healthy donors and cancer patients. CDR1 is LNHNV, CDR2 YYDKDF, per germline (reference sequence). The CDR3 sequence is 15 residues long. The V and J ends lost 4 bases and 4 bases respectively, with 13 bases between them. Clones were sequenced by immunoSEQ multiplex PCR, and TCRdb holds only the in-frame ones, with some missing. The repertoire shows 150,000 to 200,000 clones; the top ten hold 2.2%. This receptor was taken from a woman aged 25 to 39 in good health. The V gene is TRBV15, the J gene TRBJ1-4; tentative D call: TRBD1 (5 bases). The specimen was blood. CDR3 DNA: TGTGCCACCAGCACGGGTAATGGGGGTAATGAAAAACTGTTTTTT. It yields the protein CATSTGNGGNEKLFF.